A selection of T cell receptor beta chains follows, all from one sample in a study of STAT3 mutations in large granular lymphocyte leukemia. Measured with immunoSEQ multiplex PCR; TCRdb has only the in-frame clones, and not every one. The sample consists of about 1,900 clones, roughly 30% of them appearing once. Input material: peripheral blood mononuclear cells. Source of these receptors: a male patient aged 45-60 years with T-cell large granular lymphocyte leukemia. Some clones in this sample may be carry-over from other donors' samples. Each CDR3 is given without its conserved first and last residue.

TRBJ2-7 | TRBV27 | ASSLLGYEQY
TRBJ1-2 | TRBV7-9 | ASSLDNYGYT
TRBJ1-2 | TRBV29-1 | SVDDGNGYT
TRBJ2-5 | TRBV5-1 | ASSPDPGLAGSQY
TRBJ1-2 | TRBV2 | ASRDGQGGYT
TRBJ2-5 | TRBV6-5 | ASWGTETQY
TRBJ1-5 | TRBV10-2 | ASSEAGTAFQPQH
TRBJ2-7 | TRBV5-1 | ASSGGGPAGEQY
TRBJ1-3 | TRBV7-9 | ASSLEASSGNTIY
TRBJ1-2 | TRBV7-9 | ASSLSGPYGYT
TRBJ2-1 | TRBV2 | ATPPTSATYNEQF
TRBJ1-5 | TRBV30 | AWKAHWIRQPQH
TRBJ1-5 | TRBV7-5 | VRSRSPAVQSNQPQH
TRBJ2-7 | TRBV15 | ATSNRERTSSYEQY
TRBJ2-7 | TRBV18 | ASSPGGTSGISEQY
TRBJ2-7 | TRBV9 | ASSLGGDEQY
TRBJ1-2 | TRBV5-6 | ASSLGQGSNYGYT
TRBJ2-1 | TRBV5-1 | ASSLDRADEQF
TRBJ1-2 | TRBV30 | AWNTGGLGYT
TRBJ2-3 | TRBV6-6 | ATNPAGTDTQY
TRBJ2-7 | TRBV2 | ASSESGRGLY
TRBJ2-7 | TRBV10-3 | AISELLAGDEQY
TRBJ2-1 | TRBV5-1 | ASSLAYLGGGYNEQF
TRBJ2-7 | TRBV18 | ASSPVLAGDEQY
TRBJ2-7 | TRBV7-9 | ASSLALRPYEQY
TRBJ1-1 | TRBV30 | AWSRTTEAF
TRBJ2-7 | TRBV5-1 | ASSLGRAYEQY
TRBJ2-1 | TRBV5-1 | ASSFLAGGPSNEQF
TRBJ1-5 | TRBV30 | AWSISGTGGVQPQH
TRBJ1-2 | TRBV5-1 | ASSEDRSYGYT
TRBJ2-7 | TRBV27 | ASSLQGTYEQY
TRBJ1-5 | TRBV5-6 | ASSTDRNQPQH
TRBJ1-2 | TRBV30 | AWSADRGLYSGYT
TRBJ2-1 | TRBV9 | ASSPRGRDRNEQF
TRBJ2-1 | TRBV5-1 | ASSLGLGGSYNEQF
TRBJ1-3 | TRBV18 | ASSPTSGNTIY
TRBJ2-7 | TRBV9 | ASSSAYEQY
TRBJ1-2 | TRBV6-5 | ASSYSTGGGYT
TRBJ1-1 | TRBV30 | AWSVQGDAEAF
TRBJ1-2 | TRBV7-9 | ASSLGPERDGYT
TRBJ2-7 | TRBV13 | ASSWPTGQSHEQY
TRBJ2-4 | TRBV18 | ASSPGAGNIQY
TRBJ2-7 | TRBV19 | ASSYQAGADYEQY
TRBJ2-7 | TRBV4-1 | ASSITTMLSYEQY
TRBJ2-7 | TRBV18 | ASSPGPGGEQY
TRBJ2-3 | TRBV5-6 | ASSFLADTQY
TRBJ2-7 | TRBV29-1 | SVDMGSLSGQY
TRBJ1-5 | TRBV30 | AWSFTGREPQH
TRBJ1-5 | TRBV6-1 | ASSGEGMGQPQH
TRBJ1-5 | TRBV28 | ASGQQGIYSNQPQH
TRBJ2-7 | TRBV4-1 | ASSQATTSSYEQY
TRBJ2-7 | TRBV7-9 | ASSLPIVSRVEQY
TRBJ2-1 | TRBV5-4 | ASSLGASQTYNEQF
TRBJ2-7 | TRBV7-9 | ASSPREREFPYEQY
TRBJ2-1 | TRBV4-1 | ASTQRPDYNEQF